In its sample, the clone carrying this TCR beta chain was seen a few times. Germline V gene data show CDR1 as LGHNA and CDR2 as YNFKEQ. Trimming shortened V by 5 bases and J by 10 bases, and 14 bases separated the two germline ends. The CDR3 loop spans 13 amino acids. The sample belongs to a study of blood T cell repertoires in COVID-19. Study summary: Spain, Italy and the United States supplied samples that represented acute and convalescent COVID-19.

Source study methods: Estimation of nucleated cell counts was performed using reference gene primer amplification. Using immunoSEQ multiplex PCR, the repertoire was profiled, and TCRdb retains in-frame clones only, with some absent. V, J and clone size are taken as reported in that table, and D and trimming were inferred from the DNA itself. The sample has about 140,000 clones; over 80% are singletons. What was sequenced was peripheral blood. V gene TRBV4-2 combines with J gene TRBJ1-4, with D maybe TRBD1 (5 bases). The receptor was derived from a man between 60 and 70 years old with active or convalescent COVID-19. As DNA, the CDR3 is TGTGCCAGCAGCGCGGGAGGGGCCGGAAAACTGTTTTTT. The encoded protein is CASSAGGAGKLFF.